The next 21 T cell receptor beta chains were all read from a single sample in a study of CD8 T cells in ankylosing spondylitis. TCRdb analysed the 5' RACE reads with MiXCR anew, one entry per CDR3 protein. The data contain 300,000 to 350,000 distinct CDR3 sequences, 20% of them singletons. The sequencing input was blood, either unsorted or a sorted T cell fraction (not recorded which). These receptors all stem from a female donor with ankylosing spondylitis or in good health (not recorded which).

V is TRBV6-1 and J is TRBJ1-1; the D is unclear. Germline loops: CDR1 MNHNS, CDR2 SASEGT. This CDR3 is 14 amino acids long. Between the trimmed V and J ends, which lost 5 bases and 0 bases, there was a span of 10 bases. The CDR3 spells CASSPQWMNTEAFF. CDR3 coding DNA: TGTGCCAGCAGTCCTCAGTGGATGAACACTGAAGCTTTCTTT.

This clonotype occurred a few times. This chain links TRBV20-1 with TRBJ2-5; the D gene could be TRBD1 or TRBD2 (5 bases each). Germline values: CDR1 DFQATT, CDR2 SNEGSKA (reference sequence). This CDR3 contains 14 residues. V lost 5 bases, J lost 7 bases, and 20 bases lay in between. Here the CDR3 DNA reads TGCAGTGCTGTCGGGACCACTAACCCCTCGACCCAGTACTTC. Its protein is CSAVGTTNPSTQYF.

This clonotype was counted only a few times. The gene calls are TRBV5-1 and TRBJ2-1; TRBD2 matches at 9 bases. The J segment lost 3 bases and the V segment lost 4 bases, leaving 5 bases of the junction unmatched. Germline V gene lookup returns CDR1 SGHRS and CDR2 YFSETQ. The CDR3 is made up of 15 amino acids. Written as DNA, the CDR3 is TGCGCCAGCAGCCCGGGACTAGCCGTCTACAATGAGCAGTTCTTC. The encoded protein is CASSPGLAVYNEQFF. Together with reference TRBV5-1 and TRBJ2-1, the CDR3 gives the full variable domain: KAGVTQTPRYLIKTRGQQVTLSCSPISGHRSVSWYQQTPGQGLQFLFEYFSETQRNKGNFPGRFSGRQFSNSRSEMNVSTLELGDSALYLCASSPGLAVYNEQFFGPGTRLTVL.

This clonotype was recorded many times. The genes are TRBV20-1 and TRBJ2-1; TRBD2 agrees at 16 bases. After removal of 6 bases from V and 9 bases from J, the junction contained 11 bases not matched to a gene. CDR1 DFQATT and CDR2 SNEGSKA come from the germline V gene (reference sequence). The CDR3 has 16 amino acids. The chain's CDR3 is CSAPRAGTSGRGEQFF. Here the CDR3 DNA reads TGCAGTGCCCCTAGGGCCGGGACTAGCGGGAGGGGTGAGCAGTTCTTC.

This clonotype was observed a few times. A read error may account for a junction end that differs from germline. The CDR3 loop reads CASSQDSNTEAFF. CDR3 nucleotide sequence: TGTGCTAGCAGCCAGGATTCGAACACTGAAGCTTTCTTT. The rearrangement joins TRBV7-7 to TRBJ1-1; D is undetermined. In germline, CDR1 is SSHAT, CDR2 FNYEAQ (reference sequence). This CDR3 is 13 amino acids long.

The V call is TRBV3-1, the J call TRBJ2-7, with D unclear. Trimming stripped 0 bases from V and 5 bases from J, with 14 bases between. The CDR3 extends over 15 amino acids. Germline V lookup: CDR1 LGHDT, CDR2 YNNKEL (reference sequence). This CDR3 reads CASSQDARVADEQYF. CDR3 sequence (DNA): TGTGCCAGCAGCCAAGATGCTAGGGTGGCCGACGAGCAGTACTTC.

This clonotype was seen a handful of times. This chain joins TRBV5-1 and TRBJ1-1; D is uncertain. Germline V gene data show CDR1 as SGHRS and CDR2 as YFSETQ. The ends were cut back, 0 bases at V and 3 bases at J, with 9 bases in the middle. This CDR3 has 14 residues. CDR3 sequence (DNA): TGCGCCAGCAGCTTGGGTTGGGGAGACACTGAAGCTTTCTTT. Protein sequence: CASSLGWGDTEAFF. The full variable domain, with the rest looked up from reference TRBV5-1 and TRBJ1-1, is KAGVTQTPRYLIKTRGQQVTLSCSPISGHRSVSWYQQTPGQGLQFLFEYFSETQRNKGNFPGRFSGRQFSNSRSEMNVSTLELGDSALYLCASSLGWGDTEAFFGQGTRLTVV.

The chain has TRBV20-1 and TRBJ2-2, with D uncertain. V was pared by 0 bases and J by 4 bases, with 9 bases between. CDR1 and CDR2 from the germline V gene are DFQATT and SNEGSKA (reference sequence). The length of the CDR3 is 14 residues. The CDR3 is CSARDSVATGELFF. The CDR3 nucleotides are TGCAGTGCTAGAGATTCGGTAGCCACCGGGGAGCTGTTTTTT.

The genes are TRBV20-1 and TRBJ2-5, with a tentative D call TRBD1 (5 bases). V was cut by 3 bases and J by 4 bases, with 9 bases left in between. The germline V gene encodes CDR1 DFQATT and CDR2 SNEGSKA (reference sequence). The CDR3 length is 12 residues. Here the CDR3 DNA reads TGCAGTGCTAGTGGGGCGGCAGAGACCCAGTACTTC. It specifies CSASGAAETQYF.

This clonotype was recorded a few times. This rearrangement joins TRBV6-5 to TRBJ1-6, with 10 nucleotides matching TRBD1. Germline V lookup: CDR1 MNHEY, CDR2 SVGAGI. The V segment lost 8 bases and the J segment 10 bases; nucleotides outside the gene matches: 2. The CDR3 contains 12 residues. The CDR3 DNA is TGTGCCAGCGGGACAGGGGACTCACCCCTCCACTTT. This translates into CASGTGDSPLHF.

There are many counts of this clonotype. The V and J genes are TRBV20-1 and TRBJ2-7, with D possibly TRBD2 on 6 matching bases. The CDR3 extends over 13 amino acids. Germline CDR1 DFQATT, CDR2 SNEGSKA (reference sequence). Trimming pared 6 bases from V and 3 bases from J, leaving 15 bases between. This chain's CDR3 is CSARPQGLYEQYF. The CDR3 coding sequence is TGCAGTGCCCGACCCCAGGGACTCTACGAGCAGTACTTC.

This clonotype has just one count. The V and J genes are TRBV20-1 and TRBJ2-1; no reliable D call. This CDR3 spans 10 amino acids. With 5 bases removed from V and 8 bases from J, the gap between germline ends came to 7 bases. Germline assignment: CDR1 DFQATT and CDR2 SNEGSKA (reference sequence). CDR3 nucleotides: TGCAGTGCTGGAGCTTATGAGCAGTTCTTC. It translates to CSAGAYEQFF.

In DNA form, the CDR3 reads TGTGCCAGCAGTTACGATCAGAACACTGAAGCTTTCTTT. Its protein product is CASSYDQNTEAFF. This sequence joins TRBV6-5 and TRBJ1-1; the D is unclear. The germline gives CDR1 MNHEY, CDR2 SVGAGI. The V gene lost 2 bases and the J gene lost 1 base, with 5 bases spanning the gap. This CDR3 spans 13 amino acids.

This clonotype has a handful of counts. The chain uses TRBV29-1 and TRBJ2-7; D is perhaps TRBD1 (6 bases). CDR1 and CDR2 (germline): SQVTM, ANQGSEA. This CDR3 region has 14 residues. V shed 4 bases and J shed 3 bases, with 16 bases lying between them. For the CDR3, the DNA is TGCAGCGTTGTTACAGGGCCCCTTTACTACGAGCAGTACTTC. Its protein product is CSVVTGPLYYEQYF.

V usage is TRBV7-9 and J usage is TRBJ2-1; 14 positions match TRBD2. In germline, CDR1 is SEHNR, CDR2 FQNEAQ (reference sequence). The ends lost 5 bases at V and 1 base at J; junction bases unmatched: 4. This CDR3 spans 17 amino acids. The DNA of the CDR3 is TGTGCCAGCAGCCCGACTAGCGGGAGGGTATCCTACAATGAGCAGTTCTTC. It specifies CASSPTSGRVSYNEQFF.

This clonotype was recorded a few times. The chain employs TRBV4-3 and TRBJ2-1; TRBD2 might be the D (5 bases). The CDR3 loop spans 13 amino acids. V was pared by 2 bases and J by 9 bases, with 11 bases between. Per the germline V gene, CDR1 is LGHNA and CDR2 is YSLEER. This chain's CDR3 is CASSQQDYSEQFF. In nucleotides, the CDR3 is TGCGCCAGCAGCCAACAAGACTATTCTGAGCAGTTCTTC.

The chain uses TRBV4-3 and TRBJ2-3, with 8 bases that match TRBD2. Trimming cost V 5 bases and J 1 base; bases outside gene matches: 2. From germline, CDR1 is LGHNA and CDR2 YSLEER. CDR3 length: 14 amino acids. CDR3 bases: TGCGCCAGCAGCACTAGCGGAGGCACAGATACGCAGTATTTT. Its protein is CASSTSGGTDTQYF.

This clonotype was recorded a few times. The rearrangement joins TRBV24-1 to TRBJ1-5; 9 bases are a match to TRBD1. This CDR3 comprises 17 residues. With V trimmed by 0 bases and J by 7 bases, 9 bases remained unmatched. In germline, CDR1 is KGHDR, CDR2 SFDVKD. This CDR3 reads CATSDLQGGTGRQPQHF. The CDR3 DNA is TGTGCCACCAGTGATTTGCAGGGGGGGACAGGGAGACAGCCCCAGCATTTT.

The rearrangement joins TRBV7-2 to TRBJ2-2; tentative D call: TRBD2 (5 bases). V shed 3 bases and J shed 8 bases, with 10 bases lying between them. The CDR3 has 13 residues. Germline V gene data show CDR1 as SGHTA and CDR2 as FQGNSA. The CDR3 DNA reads TGTGCCAGCAGCTTTAGCGCCCGAGGGGAGCTGTTTTTT. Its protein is CASSFSARGELFF.

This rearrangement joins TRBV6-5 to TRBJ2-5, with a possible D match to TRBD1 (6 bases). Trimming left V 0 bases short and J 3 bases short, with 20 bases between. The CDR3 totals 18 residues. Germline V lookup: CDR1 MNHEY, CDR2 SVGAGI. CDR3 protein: CASSYSIPTLRGKETQYF. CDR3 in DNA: TGTGCCAGCAGTTACTCCATACCAACTCTGAGGGGGAAAGAGACCCAGTACTTC.

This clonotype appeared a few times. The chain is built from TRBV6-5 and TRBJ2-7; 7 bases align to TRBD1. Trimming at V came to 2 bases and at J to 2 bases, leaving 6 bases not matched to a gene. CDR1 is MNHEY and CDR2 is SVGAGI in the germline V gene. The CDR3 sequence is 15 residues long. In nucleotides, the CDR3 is TGTGCCAGCAGTTACCAATCCCAGGGGGCCTACGAGCAGTACTTC. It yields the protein CASSYQSQGAYEQYF.